What follows is one T cell receptor (beta chain) and its context. What it recognizes is unknown. An equimolar mix of two oligonucleotides served as the beta constant-region primer for TRBC1 and TRBC2. Four rounds of PCR amplified the ligated cDNA using nested alpha and beta constant-region primers plus SP2. Via MiXCR, TCRdb re-called the UMI-ligation and nested PCR reads, giving one row per CDR3 protein. The repertoire holds about 100,000 distinct CDR3 sequences, with 13% to 15% as singletons. Looked up from germline, CDR1 is DFQATT and CDR2 is SNEGSKA (reference sequence). The CDR3 has 12 amino acids. The V end lost 3 bases, the J end lost 5 bases, and 10 bases lay between the germline ends. This sample was taken from a study of naive and memory T cell subsets. Notes on the study in general: Over 90% of naive TCR sequences appeared only once after error correction, unlike memory subsets. A few larger clonotypes appeared in naive repertoires, especially CD8, possibly memory cells re-expressing CD45RA. Between naive and memory subsets, TCR abundance power law exponents differed.

The material sequenced was naive CD8+ T cells from blood. The sequence was collected from a human donor in good health. J is TRBJ2-5 and V is TRBV20-1; D possibly corresponds to TRBD2 (5 bases). Here the CDR3 reads CSARGGPETQYF. The CDR3 coding sequence is TGCAGTGCTAGGGGCGGGCCGGAGACCCAGTACTTC.